These 20 T cell receptor beta chains share one sample of origin, sequenced in a study of blood T cell repertoires in COVID-19. Using immunoSEQ multiplex PCR, the repertoire was profiled, and TCRdb retains in-frame clones only, with some absent. The repertoire holds 200,000 to 250,000 clones, with roughly 80% as singletons. The sample comprised peripheral blood. These receptors were collected from an elderly man with acute or convalescent COVID-19.

V gene TRBV2 combines with J gene TRBJ2-7; TRBD1 matches at 8 bases. Unmatched junction bases numbered 2, after V lost 7 bases and J lost 6 bases. The CDR3 loop spans 11 amino acids. Per the germline V gene, CDR1 is SNHLY and CDR2 is FYNNEI. Here the CDR3 DNA reads TGTGCCAGCAAAGACAGGGGCGAGCAGTACTTC. Translated, it gives CASKDRGEQYF.

The gene calls are TRBV4-2 and TRBJ2-5; D may be TRBD2 (6 bases). Germline-derived CDR1 and CDR2 are LGHNA and YNFKEQ. Trimming left V 4 bases short and J 2 bases short, with 17 bases between. CDR3 length: 16 residues. The CDR3, as DNA: TGTGCCAGCAGCCCCCGGGTAGCGGCGAATCAAGAGACCCAGTACTTC. This encodes CASSPRVAANQETQYF.

The chain's CDR3 is CASSPDGVSSYNEQFF. The CDR3, as DNA: TGTGCCAGCAGCCCGGACGGGGTAAGCTCCTACAATGAGCAGTTCTTC. The chain is built from TRBV7-9 and TRBJ2-1, with D tentatively TRBD2 (5 bases). The ends were cut back, 5 bases at V and 0 bases at J, with 14 bases in the middle. CDR1 and CDR2 from the germline V gene are SEHNR and FQNEAQ (reference sequence). This CDR3 contains 16 residues.

This clone appeared a few times. In DNA, the CDR3 is TGCGCCAGCAGCGCCGGGACAGGGTTGGGCACTGAAGCTTTCTTT. Its translation: CASSAGTGLGTEAFF. The chain uses TRBV5-1 and TRBJ1-1, with 9 bases matching TRBD1. The CDR3 runs 15 residues. CDR1 and CDR2 from the germline V gene are SGHRS and YFSETQ. V shed 4 bases, J shed 4 bases, and the junction held 8 bases outside the gene matches.

The chain carries TRBV30 and TRBJ1-3; 9 positions agree with TRBD1. This CDR3 comprises 15 residues. J gave up 2 bases and V 7 bases, and 9 bases lay outside the gene matches. CDR1 GTSNPN and CDR2 SVGIG come from the germline V gene (reference sequence). CDR3 nucleotide sequence: TGTGCCTCTTCTGACAGGGGGTCAACTGGAAACACCATATATTTT. It translates to CASSDRGSTGNTIYF.

The J gene is TRBJ2-7, the V gene TRBV21-1; the D call of TRBD1 is as the table states it, not checked on the DNA. TRBV21-1 is classified as a pseudogene. CDR3 length equals 17 residues. The CDR3: CASSSLATGASHYEQYF. CDR3 sequence (DNA): TGTGCCAGCAGCTCCCTCGCGACAGGGGCTTCACACTACGAGCAGTACTTC.

This clone appeared a few times. The CDR3, as DNA: TGCGCCAGCAGCTGGGGACAGGCACACACCGGGGAGCTGTTTTTT. It yields the protein CASSWGQAHTGELFF. J is TRBJ2-2 and V is TRBV5-1; 8 bases agree with TRBD1. Unmatched junction bases numbered 4, after V lost 3 bases and J lost 3 bases. Looked up from germline, CDR1 is SGHRS and CDR2 is YFSETQ. This CDR3 comprises 15 residues.

This clone was picked up a small number of times. This chain joins TRBV19 and TRBJ1-5; 7 bases map to TRBD1. Per germline, CDR1 LNHDA and CDR2 SQIVND (reference sequence). The CDR3 has 16 amino acids. The ends lost 3 bases at V and 0 bases at J; junction bases unmatched: 5. In DNA, the CDR3 is TGTGCCAGTAGTATTAGAAGGGGGCTTAGCAATCAGCCCCAGCATTTT. Protein product: CASSIRRGLSNQPQHF.

The V call is TRBV7-7, the J call TRBJ2-3, with D possibly being TRBD2 (5 bases). The V gene's germline CDR1 is SSHAT and CDR2 FNYEAQ (reference sequence). This CDR3 has 14 residues. Between the trimmed V and J ends, which lost 4 bases and 5 bases, there was a span of 13 bases. The CDR3 here is CASSSSGPKDTQYF. The CDR3 DNA reads TGTGCCAGCAGCTCCAGCGGACCGAAAGATACGCAGTATTTT.

The chain recombines TRBV20-1 with TRBJ1-5; D possibly corresponds to TRBD1 (6 bases). Per germline, CDR1 DFQATT and CDR2 SNEGSKA (reference sequence). V lost 3 bases, J lost 4 bases, and 19 bases lay in between. The CDR3 loop spans 16 amino acids. This CDR3 is CSASPRGGNRNQPQHF. In DNA form, the CDR3 reads TGCAGTGCTAGTCCTAGGGGGGGCAATCGGAATCAGCCCCAGCATTTT.

The gene calls are TRBV14 and TRBJ2-5; 10 bases fit TRBD1. With V trimmed by 4 bases and J by 1 base, 9 bases remained unmatched. There are 17 residues in the CDR3. Germline CDR1 and CDR2: SGHDN and FVKESK. This chain's CDR3 is CASSPSWDRGPQETQYF. For the CDR3, the DNA is TGTGCCAGCAGCCCCTCCTGGGACAGGGGCCCCCAAGAGACCCAGTACTTC.

The chain couples TRBV6-6 to TRBJ2-5, with 9 bases aligning to TRBD1. J gave up 4 bases and V 7 bases, and 7 bases lay outside the gene matches. The germline V gene encodes CDR1 MNHNY and CDR2 SVGAGI (reference sequence). The CDR3 is made up of 14 amino acids. CDR3 in amino acids: CASNPLTGGETQYF. CDR3 DNA sequence: TGTGCCAGCAACCCCCTGACAGGGGGAGAGACCCAGTACTTC.

This sequence joins TRBV24-1 and TRBJ2-1; 7 nucleotides agree with TRBD1. This CDR3 is 17 amino acids long. Trimming at V came to 2 bases and at J to 1 base, leaving 7 bases not matched to a gene. Germline V gene data show CDR1 as KGHDR and CDR2 as SFDVKD. CDR3 nucleotides: TGTGCCACCAGTGATTCCGGGCGGACAGGATCCTACAATGAGCAGTTCTTC. Translating it yields CATSDSGRTGSYNEQFF.

The chain recombines TRBV6-5 with TRBJ2-7; 9 bases align to TRBD1. Germline assignment: CDR1 MNHEY and CDR2 SVGAGI. With V trimmed by 9 bases and J by 2 bases, 5 bases remained unmatched. This CDR3 comprises 13 residues. The CDR3 reads CASLQGAPYEQYF. The CDR3 nucleotides read TGTGCCAGTCTACAGGGGGCCCCCTACGAGCAGTACTTC.

The chain has TRBV5-1 and TRBJ1-2; 9 bases map to TRBD1. V lost 0 bases, J lost 7 bases, and 7 bases stayed unmatched. The germline CDR1 and CDR2 sequences are SGHRS and YFSETQ. The CDR3 spans 15 residues. The CDR3 region is CASSLGTGDGGGYTF. Here the CDR3 DNA reads TGCGCCAGCAGCTTGGGGACAGGGGATGGAGGTGGCTACACCTTC. Using reference TRBV5-1 and TRBJ1-2 for the parts outside the CDR3, the full variable domain is KAGVTQTPRYLIKTRGQQVTLSCSPISGHRSVSWYQQTPGQGLQFLFEYFSETQRNKGNFPGRFSGRQFSNSRSEMNVSTLELGDSALYLCASSLGTGDGGGYTFGSGTRLTVV.

This chain joins TRBV19 and TRBJ1-5; a possible D gene is TRBD1 (6 bases). The germline V gene encodes CDR1 LNHDA and CDR2 SQIVND (reference sequence). The CDR3 runs to 15 residues. V was pared by 6 bases and J by 2 bases, with 14 bases between. The CDR3 here is CASRQGGVRNQPQHF. The DNA for the CDR3 is TGTGCCAGTAGACAGGGAGGGGTCCGCAATCAGCCCCAGCATTTT.

V is TRBV11-3 and J is TRBJ2-3; 16 bases map to TRBD2. The CDR3 has 18 amino acids. V trimming: 5 bases; J trimming: 0 bases; junction bases outside the gene matches: 5. Looked up from germline, CDR1 is SGHNT and CDR2 is YENEEA. The CDR3, as DNA: TGTGCCAGCAGCCCGCCGGGACTAGCGGGAGGGAGCACAGATACGCAGTATTTT. It codes for CASSPPGLAGGSTDTQYF.

The rearrangement joins TRBV19 to TRBJ1-1; D is undetermined. This CDR3 comprises 14 residues. Trimming took off 6 bases at V and 1 base at J, with 12 bases between the two ends. The V gene's germline CDR1 is LNHDA and CDR2 SQIVND (reference sequence). CDR3 DNA: TGTGCCAGTAGCACAACAAACCGGAACACTGAAGCTTTCTTT. Its translation is CASSTTNRNTEAFF.

The rearrangement uses TRBV5-1 and TRBJ1-1; no reliable D call. In germline, CDR1 is SGHRS, CDR2 YFSETQ. V lost 0 bases and J 3 bases, leaving 12 bases between the germline ends. The CDR3 has 15 amino acids. In DNA, the CDR3 is TGCGCCAGCAGCTTGGTATCGGGAACATACACTGAAGCTTTCTTT. It codes for CASSLVSGTYTEAFF.

V gene TRBV6-5 combines with J gene TRBJ2-3; tentative D call: TRBD2 (5 bases). Germline V gene sequence: CDR1 MNHEY, CDR2 SVGAGI. The CDR3 length is 15 residues. Trimming removed 9 bases at V and 0 bases at J, with 16 bases between. This CDR3 is CASSWRGLSTDTQYF. The CDR3 nucleotides read TGTGCCAGTTCCTGGCGAGGACTTAGCACAGATACGCAGTATTTT.